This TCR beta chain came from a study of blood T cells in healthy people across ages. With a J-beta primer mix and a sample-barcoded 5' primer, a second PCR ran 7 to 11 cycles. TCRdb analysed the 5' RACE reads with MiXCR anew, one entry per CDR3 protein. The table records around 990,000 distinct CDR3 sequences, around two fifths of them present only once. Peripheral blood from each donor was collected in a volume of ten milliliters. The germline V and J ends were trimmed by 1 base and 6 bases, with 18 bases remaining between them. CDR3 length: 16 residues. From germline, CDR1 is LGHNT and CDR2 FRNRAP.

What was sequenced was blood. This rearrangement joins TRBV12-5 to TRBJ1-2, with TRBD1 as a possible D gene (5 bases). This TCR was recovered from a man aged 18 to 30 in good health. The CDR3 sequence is CASGLGNRQGRDGYTF. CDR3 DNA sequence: TGTGCTAGTGGTTTGGGAAATCGGCAGGGAAGGGATGGCTACACCTTC.